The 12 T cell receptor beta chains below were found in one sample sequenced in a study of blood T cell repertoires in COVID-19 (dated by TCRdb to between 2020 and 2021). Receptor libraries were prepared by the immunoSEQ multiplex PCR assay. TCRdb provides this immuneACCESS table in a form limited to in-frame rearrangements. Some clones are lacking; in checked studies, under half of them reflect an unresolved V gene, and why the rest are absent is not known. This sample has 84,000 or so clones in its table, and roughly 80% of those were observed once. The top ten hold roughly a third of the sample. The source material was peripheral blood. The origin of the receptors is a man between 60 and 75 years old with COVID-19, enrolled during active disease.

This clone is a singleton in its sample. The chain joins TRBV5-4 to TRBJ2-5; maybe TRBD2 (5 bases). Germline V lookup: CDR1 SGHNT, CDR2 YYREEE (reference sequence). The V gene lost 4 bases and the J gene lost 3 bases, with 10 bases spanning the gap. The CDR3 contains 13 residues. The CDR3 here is CASSQDGKETQYF. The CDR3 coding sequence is TGTGCCAGCAGCCAGGACGGGAAAGAGACCCAGTACTTC.

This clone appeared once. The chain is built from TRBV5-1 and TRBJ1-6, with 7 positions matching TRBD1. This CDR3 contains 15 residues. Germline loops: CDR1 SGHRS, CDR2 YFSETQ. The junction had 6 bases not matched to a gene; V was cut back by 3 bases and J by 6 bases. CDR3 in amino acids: CASSSGQATNSPLHF. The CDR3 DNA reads TGCGCCAGCAGCTCAGGACAGGCGACTAATTCACCCCTCCACTTT.

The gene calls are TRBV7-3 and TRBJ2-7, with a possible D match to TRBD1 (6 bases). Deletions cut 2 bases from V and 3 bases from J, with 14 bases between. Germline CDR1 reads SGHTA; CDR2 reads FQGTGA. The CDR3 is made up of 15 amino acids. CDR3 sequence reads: CASSLSPGRGYEQYF. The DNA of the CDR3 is TGTGCCAGCAGCTTATCCCCGGGCAGGGGCTACGAGCAGTACTTC.

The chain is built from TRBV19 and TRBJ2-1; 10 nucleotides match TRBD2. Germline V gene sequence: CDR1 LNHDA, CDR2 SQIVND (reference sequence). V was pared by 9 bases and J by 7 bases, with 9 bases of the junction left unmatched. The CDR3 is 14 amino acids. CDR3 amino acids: CARKSGRAVNEQFF. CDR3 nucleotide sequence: TGTGCCAGAAAAAGCGGGAGGGCCGTGAATGAGCAGTTCTTC.

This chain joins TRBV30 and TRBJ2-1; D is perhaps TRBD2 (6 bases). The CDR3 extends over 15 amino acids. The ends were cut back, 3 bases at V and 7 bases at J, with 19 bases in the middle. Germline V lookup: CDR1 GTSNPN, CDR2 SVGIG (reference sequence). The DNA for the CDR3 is TGTGCCTGGAGCCCGATACCCCGGGCGGGGAATGAGCAGTTCTTC. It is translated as CAWSPIPRAGNEQFF.

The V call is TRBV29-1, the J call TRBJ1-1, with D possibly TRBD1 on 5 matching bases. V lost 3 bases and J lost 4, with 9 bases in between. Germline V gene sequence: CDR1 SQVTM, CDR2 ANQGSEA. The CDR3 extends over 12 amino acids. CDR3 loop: CSVERGGTEAFF. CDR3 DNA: TGCAGCGTTGAGAGGGGAGGCACTGAAGCTTTCTTT.

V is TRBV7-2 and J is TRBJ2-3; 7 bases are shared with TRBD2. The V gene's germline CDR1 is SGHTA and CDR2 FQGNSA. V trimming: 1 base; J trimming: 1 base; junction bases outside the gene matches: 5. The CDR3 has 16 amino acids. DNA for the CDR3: TGTGCCAGCAGCTTAGGCAAGCGGGGCCGCACAGATACGCAGTATTTT. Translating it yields CASSLGKRGRTDTQYF.

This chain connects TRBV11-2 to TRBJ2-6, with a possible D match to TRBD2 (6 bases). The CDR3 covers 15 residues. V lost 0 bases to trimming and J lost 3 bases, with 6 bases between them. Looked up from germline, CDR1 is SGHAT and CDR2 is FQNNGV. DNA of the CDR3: TGTGCCAGCAGCTTAGAGGAGGGTGGGGCCAACGTCCTGACTTTC. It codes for CASSLEEGGANVLTF.

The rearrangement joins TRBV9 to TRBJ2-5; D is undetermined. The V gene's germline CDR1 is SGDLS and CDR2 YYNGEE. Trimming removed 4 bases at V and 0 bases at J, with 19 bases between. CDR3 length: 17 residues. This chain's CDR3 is CASSLSIGDAYQETQYF. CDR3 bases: TGTGCCAGCAGCCTGAGTATTGGAGACGCGTACCAAGAGACCCAGTACTTC.

CDR3 protein: CASRDSQRGQFF. Written as DNA, the CDR3 is TGTGCCAGCAGGGACTCGCAGAGAGGGCAGTTCTTC. The J gene is TRBJ2-1, the V gene TRBV6-5; tentatively, D is TRBD2 (5 bases). The length of the CDR3 is 12 residues. CDR1 and CDR2 (germline): MNHEY, SVGAGI. V was cut by 6 bases and J by 12 bases, with 15 bases left in between.

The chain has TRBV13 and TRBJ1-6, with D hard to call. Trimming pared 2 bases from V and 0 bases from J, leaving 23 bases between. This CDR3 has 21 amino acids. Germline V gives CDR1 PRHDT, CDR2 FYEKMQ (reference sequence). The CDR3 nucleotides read TGTGCCAGCAGCTTAACTCCTCGCGGAGTCCTCGGAAGCTCCTATAATTCACCCCTCCACTTT. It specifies CASSLTPRGVLGSSYNSPLHF.

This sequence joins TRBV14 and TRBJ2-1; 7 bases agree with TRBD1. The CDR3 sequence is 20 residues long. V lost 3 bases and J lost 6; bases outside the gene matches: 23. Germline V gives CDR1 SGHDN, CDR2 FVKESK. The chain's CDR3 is CASSHPGKGAPRHRVNEQFF. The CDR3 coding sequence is TGTGCCAGCAGCCATCCGGGGAAGGGGGCTCCCCGCCATAGGGTCAATGAGCAGTTCTTC.